This T cell receptor (beta chain) emerged from a study of T-cell reconstitution after alpha-beta-depleted transplantation in children. Trimming removed 4 bases from V and 0 bases from J, with 11 bases in between. Germline loops: CDR1 SGHKS, CDR2 YYEKEE (reference sequence). CDR3 length equals 15 residues. This clonotype was counted at least ten times. Unique molecular identifiers were built into the TCRbeta library. TCRdb ran MiXCR on the PCR reads and lists one entry per CDR3 protein. This sample has 450,000 to 550,000 distinct CDR3 sequences, with roughly an eighth found just once. The chain recombines TRBV5-5 with TRBJ1-3; D is perhaps TRBD1 (6 bases). The sample was PBMCs, mostly from graft donor cells, taken 180 days after TCRalphabeta/CD19-depleted stem cell transplant. The clonotype comes from a female patient aged 2-10 years who had a stem cell transplant for aplastic anemia, so the T cells may come from the graft donor. Written as DNA, the CDR3 is TGTGCCAGCAGCCCGGACAGCTACTCTGGAAACACCATATATTTT. It translates to CASSPDSYSGNTIYF.